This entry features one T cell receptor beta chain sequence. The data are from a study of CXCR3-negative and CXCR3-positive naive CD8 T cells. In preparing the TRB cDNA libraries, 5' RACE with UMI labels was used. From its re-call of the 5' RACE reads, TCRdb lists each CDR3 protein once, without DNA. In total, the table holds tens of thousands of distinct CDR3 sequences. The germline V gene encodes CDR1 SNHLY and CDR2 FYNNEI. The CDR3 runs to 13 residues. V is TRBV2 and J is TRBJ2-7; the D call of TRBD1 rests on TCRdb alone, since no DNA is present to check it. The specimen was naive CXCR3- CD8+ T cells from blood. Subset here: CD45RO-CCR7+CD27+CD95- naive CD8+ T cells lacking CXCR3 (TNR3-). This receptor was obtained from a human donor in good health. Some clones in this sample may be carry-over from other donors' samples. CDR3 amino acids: CASSSGTGTEQYF.